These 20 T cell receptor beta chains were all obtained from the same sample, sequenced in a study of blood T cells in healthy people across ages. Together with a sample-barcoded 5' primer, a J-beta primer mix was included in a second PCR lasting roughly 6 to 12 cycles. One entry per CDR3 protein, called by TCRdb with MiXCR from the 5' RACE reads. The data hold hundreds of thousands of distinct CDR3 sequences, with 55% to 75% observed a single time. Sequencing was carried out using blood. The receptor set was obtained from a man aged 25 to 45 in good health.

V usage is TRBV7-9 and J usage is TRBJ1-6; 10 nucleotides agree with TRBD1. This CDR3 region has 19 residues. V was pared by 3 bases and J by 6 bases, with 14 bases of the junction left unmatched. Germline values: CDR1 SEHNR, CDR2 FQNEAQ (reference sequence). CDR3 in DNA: TGTGCCAGCAGCTTTAAAAAAGGGACAGGGGCAAATCTTAATTCACCCCTCCACTTT. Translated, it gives CASSFKKGTGANLNSPLHF.

CDR3 region: CASSLIWQPQHF. CDR3 sequence (DNA): TGTGCCAGCAGCCTCATCTGGCAGCCCCAGCATTTT. The genes are TRBV28 and TRBJ1-5; D gene uncertain. With 6 bases removed from V and 7 bases from J, the gap between germline ends came to 10 bases. The CDR3 sequence is 12 residues long. Germline V CDR1 and CDR2: MDHEN, SYDVKM.

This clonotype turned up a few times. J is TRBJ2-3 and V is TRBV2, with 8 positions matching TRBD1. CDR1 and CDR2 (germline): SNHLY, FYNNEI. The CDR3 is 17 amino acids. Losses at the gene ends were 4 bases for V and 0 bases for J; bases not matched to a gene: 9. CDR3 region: CASSAARGHKSTDTQYF. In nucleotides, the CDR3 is TGTGCCAGCAGTGCAGCCAGGGGGCATAAAAGCACAGATACGCAGTATTTT. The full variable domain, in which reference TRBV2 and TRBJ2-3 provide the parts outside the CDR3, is EPEVTQTPSHQVTQMGQEVILRCVPISNHLYFYWYRQILGQKVEFLVSFYNNEISEKSEIFDDQFSVERPDGSNFTLKIRSTKLEDSAMYFCASSAARGHKSTDTQYFGPGTRLTVL.

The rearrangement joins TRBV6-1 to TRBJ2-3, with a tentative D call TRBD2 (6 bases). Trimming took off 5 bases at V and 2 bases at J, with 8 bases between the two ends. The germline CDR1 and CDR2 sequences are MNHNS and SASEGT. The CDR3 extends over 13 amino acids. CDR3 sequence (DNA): TGTGCCAGCAGTTGGAGGGCCACAGATACGCAGTATTTT. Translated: CASSWRATDTQYF.

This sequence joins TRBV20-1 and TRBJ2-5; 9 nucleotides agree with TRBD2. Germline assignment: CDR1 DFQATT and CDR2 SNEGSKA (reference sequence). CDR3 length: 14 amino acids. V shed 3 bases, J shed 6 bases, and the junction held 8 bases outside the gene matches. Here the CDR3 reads CSAREGLAMKTQYF. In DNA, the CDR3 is TGCAGTGCTAGGGAGGGACTAGCTATGAAGACCCAGTACTTC.

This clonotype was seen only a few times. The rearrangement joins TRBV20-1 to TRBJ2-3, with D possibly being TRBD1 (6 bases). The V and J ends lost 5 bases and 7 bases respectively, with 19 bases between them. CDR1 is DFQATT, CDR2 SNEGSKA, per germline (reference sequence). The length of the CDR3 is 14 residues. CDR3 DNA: TGCAGTGCTCGACCAGGGATGGGGACACATACGCAGTATTTT. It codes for CSARPGMGTHTQYF.

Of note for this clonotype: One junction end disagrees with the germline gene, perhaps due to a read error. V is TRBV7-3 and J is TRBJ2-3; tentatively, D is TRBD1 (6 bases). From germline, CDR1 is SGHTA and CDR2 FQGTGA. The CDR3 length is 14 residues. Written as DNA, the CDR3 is TGTGCCAGCAGCCAGGGGTGGGGCACAGATACGCGGTATTTT. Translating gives CASSQGWGTDTRYF.

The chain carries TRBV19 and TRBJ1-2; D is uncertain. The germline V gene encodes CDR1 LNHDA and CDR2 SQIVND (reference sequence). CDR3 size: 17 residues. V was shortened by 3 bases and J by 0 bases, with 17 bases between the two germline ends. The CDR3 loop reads CASSILASHSANYGYTF. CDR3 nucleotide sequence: TGTGCCAGTAGTATTCTGGCCAGTCATTCTGCTAACTATGGCTACACCTTC.

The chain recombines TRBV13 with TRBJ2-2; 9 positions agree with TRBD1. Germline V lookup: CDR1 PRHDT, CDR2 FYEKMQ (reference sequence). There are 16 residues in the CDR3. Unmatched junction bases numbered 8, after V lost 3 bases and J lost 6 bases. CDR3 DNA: TGTGCCAGCAGCTTTACAGGGGGCGCGTTTTCCGGGGAGCTGTTTTTT. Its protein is CASSFTGGAFSGELFF.

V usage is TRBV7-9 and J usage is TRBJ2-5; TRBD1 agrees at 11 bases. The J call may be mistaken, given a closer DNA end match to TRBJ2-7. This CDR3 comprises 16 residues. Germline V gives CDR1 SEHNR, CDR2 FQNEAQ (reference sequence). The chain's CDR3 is CASSSPRTGGSDEQYF. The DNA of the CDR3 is TGTGCCAGCAGCTCACCAAGGACAGGGGGCTCGGACGAGCAGTACTTC.

DNA of the CDR3: TGTGCCAGCAGTTTACCCTCGGACTTACATCAGCCCCAGCATTTT. It yields the protein CASSLPSDLHQPQHF. The genes are TRBV28 and TRBJ1-5; no clear D. Germline CDR1 is MDHEN and CDR2 is SYDVKM. The CDR3 has 15 residues. V lost 2 bases and J lost 5, with 13 bases in between.

CDR3 sequence (DNA): TGTGCCAGCAGCTTAGCTACGGGCAATGAGCAGTTCTTC. Translated, it gives CASSLATGNEQFF. The chain carries TRBV7-9 and TRBJ2-1; D ambiguous. Trimming cost V 0 bases and J 6 bases, with 6 bases left between them. The CDR3 totals 13 residues. CDR1 and CDR2 (germline): SEHNR, FQNEAQ (reference sequence).

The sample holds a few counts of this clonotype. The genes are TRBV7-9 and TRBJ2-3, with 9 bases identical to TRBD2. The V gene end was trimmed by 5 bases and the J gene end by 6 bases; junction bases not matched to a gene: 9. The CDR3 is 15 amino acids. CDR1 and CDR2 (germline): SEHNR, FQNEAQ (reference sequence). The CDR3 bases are TGTGCCAGCAGCCCCGGGACTAGCCTCACGGATACGCAGTATTTT. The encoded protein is CASSPGTSLTDTQYF.

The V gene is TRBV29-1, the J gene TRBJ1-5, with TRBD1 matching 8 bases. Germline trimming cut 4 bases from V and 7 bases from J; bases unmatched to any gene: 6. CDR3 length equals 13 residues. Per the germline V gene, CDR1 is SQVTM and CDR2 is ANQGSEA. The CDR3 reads CSVVTGGGQPQHF. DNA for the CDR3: TGCAGCGTTGTAACAGGGGGAGGACAGCCCCAGCATTTT.

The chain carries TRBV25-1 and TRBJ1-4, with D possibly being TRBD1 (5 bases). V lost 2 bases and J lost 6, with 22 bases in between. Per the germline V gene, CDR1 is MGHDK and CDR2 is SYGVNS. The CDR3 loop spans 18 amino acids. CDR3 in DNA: TGTGCCAGCAGTGAAGGACGGGCCGGTTGGGGGTTTCATGAAAAACTGTTTTTT. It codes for CASSEGRAGWGFHEKLFF. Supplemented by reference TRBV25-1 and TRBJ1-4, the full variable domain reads EADIYQTPRYLVIGTGKKITLECSQTMGHDKMYWYQQDPGMELHLIHYSYGVNSTEKGDLSSESTVSRIRTEHFPLTLESARPSHTSQYLCASSEGRAGWGFHEKLFFGSGTQLSVL.

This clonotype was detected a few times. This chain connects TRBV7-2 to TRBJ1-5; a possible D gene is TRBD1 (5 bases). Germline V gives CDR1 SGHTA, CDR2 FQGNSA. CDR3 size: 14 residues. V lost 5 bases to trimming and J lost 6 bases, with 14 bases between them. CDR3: CASSLEGYGQPQHF. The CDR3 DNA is TGTGCCAGCAGCCTTGAGGGGTACGGTCAGCCCCAGCATTTT.

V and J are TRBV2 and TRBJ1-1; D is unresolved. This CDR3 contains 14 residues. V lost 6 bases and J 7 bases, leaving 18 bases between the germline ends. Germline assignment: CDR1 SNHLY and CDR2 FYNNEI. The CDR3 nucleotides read TGTGCCAGCAGCCCTGCCTTATCACGGGTTGAAGCTTTCTTT. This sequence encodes CASSPALSRVEAFF.

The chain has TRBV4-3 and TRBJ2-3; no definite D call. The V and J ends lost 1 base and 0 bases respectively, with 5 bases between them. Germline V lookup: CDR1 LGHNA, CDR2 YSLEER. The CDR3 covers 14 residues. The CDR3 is CASSQGLSTDTQYF. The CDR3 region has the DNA TGCGCCAGCAGCCAAGGACTTAGCACAGATACGCAGTATTTT.

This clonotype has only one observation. The CDR3 nucleotides read TGCGCCAGCAGCGTGGGACAGGGGGAAGGGGGGCAGTACTTC. Its protein is CASSVGQGEGGQYF. This chain connects TRBV5-1 to TRBJ2-7; 11 bases align to TRBD1. The germline CDR1 and CDR2 sequences are SGHRS and YFSETQ. V was pared by 4 bases and J by 9 bases, with 9 bases of the junction left unmatched. The CDR3 contains 14 residues.

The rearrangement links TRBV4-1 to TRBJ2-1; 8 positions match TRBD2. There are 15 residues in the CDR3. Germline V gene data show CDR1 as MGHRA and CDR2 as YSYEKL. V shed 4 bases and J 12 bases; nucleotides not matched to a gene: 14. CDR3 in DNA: TGCGCCAGCAGCCCATCCGGGACTAGTTTCGGTGCGCAGTTCTTC. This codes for CASSPSGTSFGAQFF.